These T cell receptor beta chains were read from a single sample in a study of T cell repertoires in cytomegalovirus infection. TCRdb used MiXCR to reprocess the reads, holding one entry per CDR3 protein. In the table there are just under 550,000 distinct CDR3 sequences, around 27% of which are singletons. Sequencing was performed on PBMCs. The source of these receptors is a human donor in good health (CMV status not recorded). Some clones in this sample may be carry-over from other donors' samples. CDR3s include the opening cysteine and the closing phenylalanine or tryptophan. D genes are given only for firm matches. Part of the rows lack a size; the others show once, few, many or a class for expanded clones.

CDR3: CASRTGTTDEKLFF; DNA: TGTGCCAGCAGGACCGGGACTACGGATGAAAAACTGTTTTTT; V: TRBV6-2/TRBV6-3; J: TRBJ1-4; D: NA; size: few
CDR3: CASGGGDSDTEAFF; DNA: TGTGCTAGTGGTGGGGGGGACAGTGACACTGAAGCTTTCTTT; V: TRBV12-5; J: TRBJ1-1; D: TRBD1; size: NA
CDR3: CASKFLGGQTYNSPLHF; DNA: TGTGCCAGCAAATTTTTAGGGGGACAGACCTATAATTCACCCCTCCACTTT; V: TRBV27; J: TRBJ1-6; D: TRBD1; size: few
CDR3: CASSQAVKGARETQYF; DNA: TGTGCCAGCAGTCAGGCCGTAAAGGGGGCACGGGAGACCCAGTACTTC; V: TRBV11-2; J: TRBJ2-5; D: TRBD1; size: NA
CDR3: CASSSNTGVLIYGYTF; DNA: TGTGCCAGCAGCTCAAACACAGGGGTTTTAATCTATGGCTACACCTTC; V: TRBV7-9; J: TRBJ1-2; D: TRBD1; size: NA
CDR3: CSARHTDRGRKGYTF; DNA: TGCAGTGCTAGACATACGGACAGGGGGCGCAAGGGCTACACCTTC; V: TRBV20-1; J: TRBJ1-2; D: TRBD1; size: NA
CDR3: CASRTGTGGFRGPEAFF; DNA: TGTGCCAGCAGGACCGGGACAGGGGGCTTTAGGGGCCCTGAAGCTTTCTTT; V: TRBV11-2; J: TRBJ1-1; D: TRBD1; size: NA
CDR3: CASSLSRGGDTQYF; DNA: TGTGCCAGCAGTTTATCCAGGGGGGGAGATACGCAGTATTTT; V: TRBV28; J: TRBJ2-3; D: NA; size: many
CDR3: CASSLWGPQTQETQYF; DNA: TGTGCCAGCAGCTTGTGGGGACCCCAGACGCAAGAGACCCAGTACTTC; V: TRBV11-3; J: TRBJ2-5; D: NA; size: NA
CDR3: CSAFRRSAEQFF; DNA: TGCAGTGCTTTCAGGCGGTCGGCTGAGCAGTTCTTC; V: TRBV20-1; J: TRBJ2-1; D: NA; size: NA
CDR3: CASSIWAVGANEQFF; DNA: TGTGCCAGTAGTATATGGGCGGTCGGGGCCAATGAGCAGTTCTTC; V: TRBV19; J: TRBJ2-1; D: NA; size: NA
CDR3: CASKGSGRSGELFF; DNA: TGTGCCAGTAAGGGTAGCGGGAGGAGCGGGGAGCTGTTTTTT; V: TRBV19; J: TRBJ2-2; D: TRBD2; size: few
CDR3: CASSLFMGQANYGYTF; DNA: TGTGCCAGCAGTTTATTCATGGGACAGGCTAACTATGGCTACACCTTC; V: TRBV12-3/TRBV12-4; J: TRBJ1-2; D: TRBD1; size: NA
CDR3: CASIAYHGDTQYF; DNA: TGTGCCAGCATAGCGTACCATGGGGATACGCAGTATTTT; V: TRBV27; J: TRBJ2-3; D: NA; size: few
CDR3: CASSFPASPSIQYF; DNA: TGTGCCAGCAGCTTCCCCGCCTCACCAAGCATTCAGTACTTC; V: TRBV7-2; J: TRBJ2-4; D: NA; size: many
CDR3: CASTLPAGEQFF; DNA: TGTGCCAGCACCCTCCCTGCGGGAGAGCAGTTCTTC; V: TRBV12-3/TRBV12-4; J: TRBJ2-1; D: NA; size: NA
CDR3: CASNASVAIYF; DNA: TGTGCCAGCAATGCGAGCGTCGCCATATATTTT; V: TRBV6-1; J: TRBJ1-3; D: NA; size: NA
CDR3: CASSRGGATPSGNTIYF; DNA: TGTGCCAGCTCACGGGGGGGGGCAACGCCCTCTGGAAACACCATATATTTT; V: TRBV18; J: TRBJ1-3; D: NA; size: few
CDR3: CASSIRLGRGETQYF; DNA: TGTGCCAGCAGCATCAGACTAGGACGGGGAGAGACCCAGTACTTC; V: TRBV7-2; J: TRBJ2-5; D: NA; size: NA
CDR3: CASSTYVTGVHSGANVLTF; DNA: TGTGCCAGCAGCACGTACGTAACAGGGGTTCACTCTGGGGCCAACGTCCTGACTTTC; V: TRBV5-6; J: TRBJ2-6; D: TRBD1; size: NA
CDR3: CASSVDLAGVLDTQYF; DNA: TGTGCCAGCAGCGTAGACCTAGCGGGAGTCCTAGATACGCAGTATTTT; V: TRBV9; J: TRBJ2-3; D: TRBD2; size: NA
CDR3: CASGYGTGPSERVHF; DNA: TGTGCCAGCGGCTATGGGACGGGACCGTCCGAGCGGGTTCACTTC; V: TRBV6-2/TRBV6-3; J: TRBJ2-1; D: NA; size: NA
CDR3: CASSLLPYTQYF; DNA: TGTGCCAGCAGCCTGCTACCCTATACGCAGTATTTT; V: TRBV11-2; J: TRBJ2-3; D: NA; size: NA